This T cell receptor beta chain came from a study of blood T cell repertoires in COVID-19. As for the study in general: Samples taken during acute and convalescent COVID-19 were collected in the United States, Italy and Spain. From T cells, B-cell-depleted T cells, or PBMCs came the material, which was cDNA or gDNA.

Germline lookup yields CDR1 SGHRS and CDR2 YFSETQ. Unmatched junction bases numbered 5, after V lost 4 bases and J lost 0 bases. The length of the CDR3 is 15 residues. Study processing details: Amplification of reference gene primers was used by the study to estimate nucleated cell counts. Profiling relied on immunoSEQ multiplex PCR, and the TCRdb table lists in-frame clones only, not all of them. That table furnishes V, J and clone size, whereas the DNA furnished D and trimming. The sample lists about 150,000 clones, 85% to 90% occurring once. The V and J genes are TRBV5-1 and TRBJ2-7, with 9 bases fitting TRBD2. The TCR was taken from a woman in her thirties or forties with acute or convalescent COVID-19. Source material: peripheral blood. The CDR3 nucleotides read TGCGCCAGCAGCGTTAGCGGGAGACCCTCCTACGAGCAGTACTTC. Residues: CASSVSGRPSYEQYF.